This TCR beta chain was identified in a study of T-cell reconstitution after alpha-beta-depleted transplantation in children. CDR1 is LGHNA and CDR2 is YSLEER in the germline V gene. The CDR3 runs to 14 residues. V was pared by 4 bases and J by 0 bases, with 6 bases between. This clonotype was picked up many times. The antigen is not known. A library of TCRbeta sequences, prepared with unique molecular identifiers, was generated. TCRdb fed the PCR reads into MiXCR, producing one record per CDR3 protein. Seen here are about 200,000 distinct CDR3 sequences, 6.6% observed once, and the top ten hold approximately 5.7%. Study-level findings and limits: One year post-transplant, T-cell counts and diversity were largely derived from T cells produced anew. Diversity of TCRbeta at day 60 was high in some patients, arising from surviving recipient T cells and thymic progenitors. As was reported, about two months after transplant, alpha-beta T cells came from several hundred expanded graft clones.

This sequence originates from a boy aged 2 to 10 with acute lymphoblastic leukemia, due to receive a stem cell transplant. This chain connects TRBV4-3 to TRBJ2-2; D remains ambiguous. Source: PBMCs, taken before TCRalphabeta/CD19-depleted stem cell transplant. The CDR3 region is CASSRGSNTGELFF. The CDR3 DNA sequence: TGCGCCAGCAGCCGGGGTTCGAACACCGGGGAGCTGTTTTTT.